A selection of T cell receptor beta chains follows, all from one sample in a study of PD-L1 blockade in urothelial cancer. This table comes from immunoSEQ multiplex PCR, and its TCRdb copy is limited to in-frame clones, with some not included. The sample includes about 82,000 clones, roughly 87% seen only once; the top ten take 4.5% to 7%. Sequenced material: PBMCs, taken around atezolizumab (anti-PD-L1) treatment. These receptors were obtained from a woman in her 70s with urothelial cancer. The conserved cysteine and the conserved F or W are not part of the CDR3 here.

j_gene,v_gene,CDR3aa
TRBJ2-3,TRBV7-9,ASTPWEGSTDTQY
TRBJ2-1,TRBV5-6,ASSLSAEQF
TRBJ2-6,TRBV19,ASSLPIGSGANVLT
TRBJ2-7,TRBV18,ASSLSNRDPYEQY
TRBJ2-7,TRBV4-3,ASSPGTGAPYEQY
TRBJ2-2,TRBV5-5,ASSFLTGQGTGELF
TRBJ1-5,TRBV6-5,ASRPRQGYNQPQH
TRBJ1-1,TRBV5-1,ASADRGKTEAF
TRBJ1-1,TRBV15,ATSTRTSTEAF
TRBJ2-7,TRBV5-1,ASSLEGQATYEQY
TRBJ2-2,TRBV7-9,ASSSYRGRMVHGELF
TRBJ2-1,TRBV4-3,ASSQESENYNEQF
TRBJ2-7,TRBV7-9,ASSIRTSSLNYEQY
TRBJ2-3,TRBV4-2,ASSQRDYIGTDTQY
TRBJ1-1,TRBV14,ASSQVIGGDTEAF
TRBJ2-3,TRBV6-1,ASSLLAVSTDTQY
TRBJ2-1,TRBV7-2,ASSRRVGSYNEQF
TRBJ2-1,TRBV7-9,ASSSNLAQGVGGFNEQF
TRBJ1-5,TRBV2,ASRDRGLSNQPQH
TRBJ2-7,TRBV9,ASSPGTSGPSSYEQY
TRBJ1-3,TRBV9,ASSAGQEGNTIY
-,TRBV7-9,ASSFSGEQY